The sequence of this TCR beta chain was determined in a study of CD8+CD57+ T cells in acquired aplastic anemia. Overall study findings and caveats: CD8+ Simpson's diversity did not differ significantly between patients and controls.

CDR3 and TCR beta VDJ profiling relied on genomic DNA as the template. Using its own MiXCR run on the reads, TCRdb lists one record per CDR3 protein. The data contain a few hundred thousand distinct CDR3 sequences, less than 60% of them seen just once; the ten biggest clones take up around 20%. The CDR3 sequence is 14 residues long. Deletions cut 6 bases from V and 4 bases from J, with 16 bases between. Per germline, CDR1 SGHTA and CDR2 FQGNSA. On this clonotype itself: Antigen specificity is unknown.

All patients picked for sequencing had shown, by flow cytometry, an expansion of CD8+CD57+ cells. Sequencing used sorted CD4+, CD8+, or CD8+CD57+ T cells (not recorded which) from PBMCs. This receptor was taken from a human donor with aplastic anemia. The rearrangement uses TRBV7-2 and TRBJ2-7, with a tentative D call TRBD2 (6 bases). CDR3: CASSRRDSLYEQYF. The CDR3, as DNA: TGTGCCAGCAGTCGTCGGGACTCCCTATACGAGCAGTACTTC.